Included here is one T cell receptor (beta chain) sequence, with context. The record originates from a study of T-cell reconstitution after alpha-beta-depleted transplantation in children. Germline CDR1 and CDR2: SQVTM and ANQGSEA. Trimming took 3 bases from V and 3 from J; bases not matched to a gene: 1. The CDR3 has 13 amino acids. This sample's TCRbeta library carried unique molecular identifier barcodes. TCRdb re-derived calls from the PCR reads in MiXCR, one entry per CDR3 protein. The table includes 75,000 to 90,000 distinct CDR3 sequences, approximately 14% detected once. The material sequenced was PBMCs, mostly from graft donor cells, taken 180 days after TCRalphabeta/CD19-depleted stem cell transplant. This chain links TRBV29-1 with TRBJ2-7, with 11 bases lining up with TRBD1. The TCR originated in a male patient under 10 years old who had a stem cell transplant for acute lymphoblastic leukemia, so the T cells may come from the graft donor. The CDR3 DNA reads TGCAGCGTTGAGGACAGGGGGCTCTACGAGCAGTACTTC. Translated, it gives CSVEDRGLYEQYF.